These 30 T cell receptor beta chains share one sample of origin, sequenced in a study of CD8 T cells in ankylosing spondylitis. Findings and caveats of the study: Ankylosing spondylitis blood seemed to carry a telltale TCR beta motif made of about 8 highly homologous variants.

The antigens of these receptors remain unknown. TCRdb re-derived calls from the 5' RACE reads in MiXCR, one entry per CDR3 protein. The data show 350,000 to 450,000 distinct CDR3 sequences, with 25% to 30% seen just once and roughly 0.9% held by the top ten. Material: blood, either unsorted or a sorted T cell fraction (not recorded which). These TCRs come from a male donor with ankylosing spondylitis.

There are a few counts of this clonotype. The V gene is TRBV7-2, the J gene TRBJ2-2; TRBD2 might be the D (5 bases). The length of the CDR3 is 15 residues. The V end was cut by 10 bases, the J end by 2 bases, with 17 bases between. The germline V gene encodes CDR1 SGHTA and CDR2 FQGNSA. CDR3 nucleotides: TGTGCCACCCCCTTGGGTAGCGTTAACACCGGGGAGCTGTTTTTT. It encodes CATPLGSVNTGELFF.

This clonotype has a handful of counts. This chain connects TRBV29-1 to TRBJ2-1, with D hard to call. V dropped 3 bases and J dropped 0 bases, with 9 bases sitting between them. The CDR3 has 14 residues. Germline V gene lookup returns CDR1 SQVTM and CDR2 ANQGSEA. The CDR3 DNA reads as TGCAGCGTTGATGGGTGGGACTCCTACAATGAGCAGTTCTTC. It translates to CSVDGWDSYNEQFF.

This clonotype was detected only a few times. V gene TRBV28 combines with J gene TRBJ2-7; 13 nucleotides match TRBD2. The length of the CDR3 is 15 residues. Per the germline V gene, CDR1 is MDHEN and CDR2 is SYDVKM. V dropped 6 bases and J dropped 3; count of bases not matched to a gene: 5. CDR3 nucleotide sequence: TGTGCCAGCAGCTCACTAGCGGGAGGGCTCTACGAGCAGTACTTC. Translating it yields CASSSLAGGLYEQYF.

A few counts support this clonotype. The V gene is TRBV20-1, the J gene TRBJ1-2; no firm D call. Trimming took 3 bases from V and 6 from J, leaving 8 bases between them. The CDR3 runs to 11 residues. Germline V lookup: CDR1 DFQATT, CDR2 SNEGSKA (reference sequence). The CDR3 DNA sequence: TGCAGTGCTAGTGGCACTAATGGCTACACCTTC. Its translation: CSASGTNGYTF.

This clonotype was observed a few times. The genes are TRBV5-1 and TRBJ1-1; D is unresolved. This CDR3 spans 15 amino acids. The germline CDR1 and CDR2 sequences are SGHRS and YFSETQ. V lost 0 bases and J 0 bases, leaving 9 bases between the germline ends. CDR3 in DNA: TGCGCCAGCAGCTTGGATCCAGTTATGAACACTGAAGCTTTCTTT. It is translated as CASSLDPVMNTEAFF.

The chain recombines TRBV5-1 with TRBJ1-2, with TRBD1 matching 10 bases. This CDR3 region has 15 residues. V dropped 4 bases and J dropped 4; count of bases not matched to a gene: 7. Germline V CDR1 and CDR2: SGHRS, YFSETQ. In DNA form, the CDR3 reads TGCGCCAGCAGCACGGGACAGGGGACGAGCTATGGCTACACCTTC. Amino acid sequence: CASSTGQGTSYGYTF.

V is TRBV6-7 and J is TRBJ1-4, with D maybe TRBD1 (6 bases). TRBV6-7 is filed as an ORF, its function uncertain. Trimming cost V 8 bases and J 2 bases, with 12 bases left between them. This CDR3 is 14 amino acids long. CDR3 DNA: TGTGCCAGCGGCATGAGGGGGACTAATGAAAAACTGTTTTTT. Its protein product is CASGMRGTNEKLFF.

The CDR3 DNA sequence: TGTGCCAGCAGCCAAATGGCGGGGGGGAACACTGAAGCTTTCTTT. Encoded protein: CASSQMAGGNTEAFF. The chain has TRBV4-2 and TRBJ1-1; D might be TRBD1 (5 bases). This CDR3 has 15 residues. From germline, CDR1 is LGHNA and CDR2 YNFKEQ. V gave up 2 bases and J gave up 1 base, with 11 bases separating them.

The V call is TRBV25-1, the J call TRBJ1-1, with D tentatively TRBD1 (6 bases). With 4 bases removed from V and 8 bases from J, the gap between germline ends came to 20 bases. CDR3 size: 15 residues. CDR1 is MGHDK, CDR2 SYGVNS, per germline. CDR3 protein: CASSGPTGPNLEAFF. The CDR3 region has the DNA TGTGCCAGCAGTGGACCGACAGGACCCAACTTAGAAGCTTTCTTT. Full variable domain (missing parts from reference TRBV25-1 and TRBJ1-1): EADIYQTPRYLVIGTGKKITLECSQTMGHDKMYWYQQDPGMELHLIHYSYGVNSTEKGDLSSESTVSRIRTEHFPLTLESARPSHTSQYLCASSGPTGPNLEAFFGQGTRLTVV.

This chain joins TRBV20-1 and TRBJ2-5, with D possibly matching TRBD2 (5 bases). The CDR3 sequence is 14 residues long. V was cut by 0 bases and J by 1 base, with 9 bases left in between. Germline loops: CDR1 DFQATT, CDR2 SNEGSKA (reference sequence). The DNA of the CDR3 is TGCAGTGCTAGAGATCGGACTGGCCAAGAGACCCAGTACTTC. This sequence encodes CSARDRTGQETQYF.

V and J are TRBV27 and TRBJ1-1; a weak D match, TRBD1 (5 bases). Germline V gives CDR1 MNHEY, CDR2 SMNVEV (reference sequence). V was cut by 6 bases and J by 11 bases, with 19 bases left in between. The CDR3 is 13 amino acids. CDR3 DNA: TGTGCCAGCAGAAGAGGGGAAGTAGATATGGCTTTCTTT. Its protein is CASRRGEVDMAFF.

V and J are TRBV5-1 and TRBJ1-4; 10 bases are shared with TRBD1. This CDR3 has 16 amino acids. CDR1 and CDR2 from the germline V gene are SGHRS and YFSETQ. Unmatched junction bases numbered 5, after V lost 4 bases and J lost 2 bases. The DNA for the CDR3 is TGCGCCAGCAGCAGCGGGACAGGGGTTACTAATGAAAAACTGTTTTTT. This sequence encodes CASSSGTGVTNEKLFF.

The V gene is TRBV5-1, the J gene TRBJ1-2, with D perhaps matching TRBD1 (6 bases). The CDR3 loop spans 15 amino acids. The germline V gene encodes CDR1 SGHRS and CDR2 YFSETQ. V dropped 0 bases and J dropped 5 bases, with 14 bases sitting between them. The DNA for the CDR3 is TGCGCCAGCAGCTTGGAGTCAGGGGAGAGGTATGGCTACACCTTC. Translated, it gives CASSLESGERYGYTF.

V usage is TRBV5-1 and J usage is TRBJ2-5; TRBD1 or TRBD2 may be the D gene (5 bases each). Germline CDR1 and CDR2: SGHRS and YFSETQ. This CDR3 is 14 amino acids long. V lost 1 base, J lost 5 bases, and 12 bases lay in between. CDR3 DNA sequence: TGCGCCAGCAGCTTGCTACTAGGGGAGGAGACCCAGTACTTC. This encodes CASSLLLGEETQYF.

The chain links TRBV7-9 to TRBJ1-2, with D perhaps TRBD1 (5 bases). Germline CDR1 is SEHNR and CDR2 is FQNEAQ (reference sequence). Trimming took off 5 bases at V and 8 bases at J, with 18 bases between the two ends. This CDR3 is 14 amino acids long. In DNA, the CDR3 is TGTGCCAGCAGCGCCTCGGAGAGGGGCGTAGGCTACACCTTC. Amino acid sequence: CASSASERGVGYTF.

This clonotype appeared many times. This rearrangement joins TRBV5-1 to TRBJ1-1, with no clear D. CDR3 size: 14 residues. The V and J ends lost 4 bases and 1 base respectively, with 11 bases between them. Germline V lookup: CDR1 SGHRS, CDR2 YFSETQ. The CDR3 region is CASSPRTENTEAFF. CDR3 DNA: TGCGCCAGCAGCCCCCGGACGGAGAACACTGAAGCTTTCTTT.

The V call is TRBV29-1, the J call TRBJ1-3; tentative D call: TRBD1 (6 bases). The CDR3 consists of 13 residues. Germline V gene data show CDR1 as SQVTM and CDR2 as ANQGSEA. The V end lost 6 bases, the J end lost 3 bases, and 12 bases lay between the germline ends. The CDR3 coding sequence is TGCAGCGTCGCAGGACAGCTTGGAAACACCATATATTTT. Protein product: CSVAGQLGNTIYF.

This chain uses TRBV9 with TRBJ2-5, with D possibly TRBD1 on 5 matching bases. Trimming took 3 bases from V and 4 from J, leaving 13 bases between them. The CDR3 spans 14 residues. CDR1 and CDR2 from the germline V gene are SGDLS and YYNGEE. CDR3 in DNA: TGTGCCAGCAGCGCGCAGGGCTTGGGAGAGACCCAGTACTTC. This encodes CASSAQGLGETQYF.

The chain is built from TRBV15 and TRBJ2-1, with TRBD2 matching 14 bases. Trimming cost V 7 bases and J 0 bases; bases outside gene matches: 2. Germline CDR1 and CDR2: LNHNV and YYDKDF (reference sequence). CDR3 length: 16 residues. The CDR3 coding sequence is TGTGCCACCACCGGGACTAGCGGGAGCTCCTACAATGAGCAGTTCTTC. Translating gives CATTGTSGSSYNEQFF.

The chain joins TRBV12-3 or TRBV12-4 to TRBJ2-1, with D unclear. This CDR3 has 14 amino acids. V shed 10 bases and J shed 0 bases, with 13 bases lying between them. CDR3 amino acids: CANQAGSSYNEQFF. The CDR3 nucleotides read TGTGCCAACCAAGCAGGTAGCTCCTACAATGAGCAGTTCTTC.

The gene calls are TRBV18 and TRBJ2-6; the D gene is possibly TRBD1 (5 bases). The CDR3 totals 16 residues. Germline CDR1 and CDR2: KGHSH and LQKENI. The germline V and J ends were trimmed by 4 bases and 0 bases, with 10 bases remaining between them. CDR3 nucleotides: TGTGCCAGCTCACAGAGGACAAGCTCTGGGGCCAACGTCCTGACTTTC. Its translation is CASSQRTSSGANVLTF. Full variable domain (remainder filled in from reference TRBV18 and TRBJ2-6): NAGVMQNPRHLVRRRGQEARLRCSPMKGHSHVYWYRQLPEEGLKFMVYLQKENIIDESGMPKERFSAEFPKEGPSILRIQQVVRGDSAAYFCASSQRTSSGANVLTFGAGSRLTVL.

The CDR3 nucleotides are TGTGCCAGCAGGCTGCTGGGGGCCGATCAGCCCCAGCATTTT. Translating it yields CASRLLGADQPQHF. This chain connects TRBV7-2 to TRBJ1-5; TRBD1 might be the D (6 bases). CDR3 size: 14 residues. CDR1 SGHTA and CDR2 FQGNSA come from the germline V gene. V was cut by 6 bases and J by 5 bases, with 14 bases left in between.

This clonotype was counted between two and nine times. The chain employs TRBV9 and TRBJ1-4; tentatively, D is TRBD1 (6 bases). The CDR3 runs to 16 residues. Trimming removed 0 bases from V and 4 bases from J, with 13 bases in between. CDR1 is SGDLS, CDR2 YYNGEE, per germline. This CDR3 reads CASSVEGRTVNEKLFF. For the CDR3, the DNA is TGTGCCAGCAGCGTAGAGGGGAGGACAGTTAATGAAAAACTGTTTTTT. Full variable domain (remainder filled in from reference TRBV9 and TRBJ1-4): DSGVTQTPKHLITATGQRVTLRCSPRSGDLSVYWYQQSLDQGLQFLIQYYNGEERAKGNILERFSAQQFPDLHSELNLSSLELGDSALYFCASSVEGRTVNEKLFFGSGTQLSVL.

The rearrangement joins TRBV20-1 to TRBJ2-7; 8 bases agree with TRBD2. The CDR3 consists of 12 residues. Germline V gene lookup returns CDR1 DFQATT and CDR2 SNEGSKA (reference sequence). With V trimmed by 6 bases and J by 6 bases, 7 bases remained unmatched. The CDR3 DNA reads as TGCAGTGCCTATAGCGGGGTGGGCGAGCAGTACTTC. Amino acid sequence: CSAYSGVGEQYF.

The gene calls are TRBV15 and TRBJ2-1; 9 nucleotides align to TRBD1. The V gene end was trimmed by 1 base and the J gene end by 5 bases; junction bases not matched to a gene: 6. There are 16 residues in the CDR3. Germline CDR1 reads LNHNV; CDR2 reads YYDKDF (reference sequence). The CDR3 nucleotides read TGTGCCACCAGCAGAGTGTGGACAGGGGCGGACAATGAGCAGTTCTTC. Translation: CATSRVWTGADNEQFF.

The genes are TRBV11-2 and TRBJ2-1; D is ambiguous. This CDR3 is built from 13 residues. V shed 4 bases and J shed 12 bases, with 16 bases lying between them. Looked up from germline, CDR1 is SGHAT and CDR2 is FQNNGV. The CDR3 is CASSSTDVTRQFF. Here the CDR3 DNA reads TGTGCCAGCAGCTCTACGGACGTCACGAGGCAGTTCTTC.

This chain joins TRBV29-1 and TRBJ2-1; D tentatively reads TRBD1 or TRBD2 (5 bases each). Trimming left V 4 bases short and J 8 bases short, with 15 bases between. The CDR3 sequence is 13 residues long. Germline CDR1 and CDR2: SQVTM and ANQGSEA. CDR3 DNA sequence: TGCAGCGTTGCAGGGACCCTACGATATGAGCAGTTCTTC. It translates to CSVAGTLRYEQFF.

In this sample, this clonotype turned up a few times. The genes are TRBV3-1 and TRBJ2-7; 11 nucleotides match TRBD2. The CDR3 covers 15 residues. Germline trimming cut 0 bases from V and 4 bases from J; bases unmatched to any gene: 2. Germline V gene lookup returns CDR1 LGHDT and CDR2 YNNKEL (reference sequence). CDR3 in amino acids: CASSQELAGAYEQYF. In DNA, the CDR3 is TGTGCCAGCAGCCAAGAACTAGCGGGAGCTTACGAGCAGTACTTC.

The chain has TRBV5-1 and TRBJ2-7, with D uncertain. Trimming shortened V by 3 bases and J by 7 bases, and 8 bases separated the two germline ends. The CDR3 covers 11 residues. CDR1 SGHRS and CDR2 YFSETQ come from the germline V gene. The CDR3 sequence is CASSSRVEQYF. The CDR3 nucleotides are TGCGCCAGCAGCTCCCGGGTTGAGCAGTACTTC.

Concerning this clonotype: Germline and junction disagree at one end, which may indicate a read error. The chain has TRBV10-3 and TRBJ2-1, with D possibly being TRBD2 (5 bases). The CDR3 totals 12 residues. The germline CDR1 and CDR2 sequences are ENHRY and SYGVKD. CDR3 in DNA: TGTGCCATCAGGGAGTTTACTAGGGAGCAGTTCTTC. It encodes CAIREFTREQFF.